This T cell receptor beta chain emerged from a study of blood T cells in healthy people across ages. Next came a second PCR, run for about 6 to 11 cycles, which used a sample-barcoded 5' primer along with a J-beta primer mix. Tagging of each cDNA molecule was performed by a template-switch adaptor with 12 random nucleotides. TCRdb processed the 5' RACE reads anew with MiXCR; each CDR3 protein has one entry. This table has about 620,000 distinct CDR3 sequences, about 50% appearing once. Germline V gives CDR1 DFQATT, CDR2 SNEGSKA (reference sequence). The CDR3 is made up of 11 amino acids. V lost 5 bases to trimming and J lost 8 bases; unmatched junction nucleotides: 3. Points on this clonotype: Its antigen remains unknown.

Broader study findings: It was found that TCR beta diversity correlated strongly with the percentage of naive T cells. Per million T cells, TCR beta diversity dropped about linearly as age rose.

The clonotype comes from a woman older than 75 in good health. The genes are TRBV20-1 and TRBJ2-1, with 7 bases matching TRBD2. Sequenced material: blood. The DNA for the CDR3 is TGCAGTGCTGCTACTAGCGATGAGCAGTTCTTC. This codes for CSAATSDEQFF.